This T cell receptor beta chain appears in the sequencing data of a study of regulatory T cells in long-lasting Graves disease. Arm-PCR of CDR3 regions and iRepertoire HTBI primers were the basis on which TCR beta libraries were built. TCRdb fed the multiplex PCR reads into MiXCR, producing one record per CDR3 protein. The sample lists 400,000 to 650,000 distinct CDR3 sequences; roughly 15% were seen once. This clonotype was seen a few times. Time point in this sample: newly diagnosed GD, antithyroid drugs for less than 3 months. Construction of the TCR library relied on RNA isolated from PBMCs. The germline gives CDR1 SGHRS, CDR2 YFSETQ. The CDR3 is 16 residues long. V lost 0 bases and J lost 3; bases outside the gene matches: 2. The sample was also linked to a second study, of T cells in Graves' hyperthyroidism and ophthalmopathy.

The TCR comes from a woman in her forties or fifties with Graves disease. The material was peripheral blood mononuclear cells (PBMCs), obtained at new diagnosis, from a patient treated with antithyroid drugs. The chain uses TRBV5-1 and TRBJ2-5, with 13 nucleotides matching TRBD2. This CDR3 reads CASSLGTSGGEETQYF. CDR3 nucleotides: TGCGCCAGCAGCTTGGGGACTAGCGGGGGTGAAGAGACCCAGTACTTC.